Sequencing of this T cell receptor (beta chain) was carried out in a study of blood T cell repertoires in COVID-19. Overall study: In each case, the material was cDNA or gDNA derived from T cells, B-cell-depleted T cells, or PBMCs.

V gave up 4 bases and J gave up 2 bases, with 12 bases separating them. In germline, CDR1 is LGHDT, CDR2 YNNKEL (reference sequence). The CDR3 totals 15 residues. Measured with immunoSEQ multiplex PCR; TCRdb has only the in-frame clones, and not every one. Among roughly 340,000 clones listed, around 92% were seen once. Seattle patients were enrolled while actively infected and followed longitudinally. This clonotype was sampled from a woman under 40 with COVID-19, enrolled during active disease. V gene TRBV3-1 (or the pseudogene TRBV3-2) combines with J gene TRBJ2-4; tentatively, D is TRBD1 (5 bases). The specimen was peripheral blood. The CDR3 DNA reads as TGTGCCAGCAGCCTGAAGGGGTCGACCAAAAACATTCAGTACTTC. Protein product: CASSLKGSTKNIQYF.